This is a list of T cell receptor beta chains from one sample in a study of blood T cell repertoires in COVID-19. Sequenced by immunoSEQ multiplex PCR; TCRdb stores in-frame clones only, minus some. The table lists 240,000 or so clones, approximately 84% of them singletons. The sample comprised peripheral blood. These receptors originate from a woman in her 30s who had recovered from COVID-19. Each CDR3 is given with its conserved first and last residue. The order of the fields is V gene, D gene, J gene, clone size, CDR3 protein, CDR3 DNA. D genes are given only for firm matches. Clone size, where shown, is once, few, many, or a class for clones that have expanded.

v_gene: TRBV5-4
d_gene: .
j_gene: TRBJ2-1
abundance: .
CDR3aa: CASSLWVGSNEQFF
CDR3nt: TGTGCCAGCAGCTTGTGGGTTGGGAGTAATGAGCAGTTCTTC

v_gene: TRBV16
d_gene: .
j_gene: TRBJ1-2
abundance: .
CDR3aa: CASSQWDPGGIYGYTF
CDR3nt: TGTGCCAGCAGCCAATGGGACCCCGGGGGAATTTATGGCTACACCTTC

v_gene: TRBV6-2/TRBV6-3
d_gene: TRBD1
j_gene: TRBJ1-1
abundance: once
CDR3aa: CASRPRDRIF
CDR3nt: TGTGCCAGCAGGCCTCGGGACAGAATCTTT

v_gene: TRBV6-5
d_gene: .
j_gene: TRBJ2-7
abundance: .
CDR3aa: CASSYSAMIRGKQYF
CDR3nt: TGTGCCAGCAGTTACTCCGCTATGATCAGGGGCAAGCAGTACTTC

v_gene: TRBV18
d_gene: TRBD2
j_gene: TRBJ2-7
abundance: .
CDR3aa: CASSPTGGHEQYF
CDR3nt: TGTGCCAGCTCACCCACGGGAGGGCACGAGCAGTACTTC

v_gene: TRBV19
d_gene: .
j_gene: TRBJ1-4
abundance: .
CDR3aa: CASSYTWVGATNEKLFF
CDR3nt: TGTGCCAGTAGTTATACCTGGGTAGGGGCAACTAATGAAAAACTGTTTTTT

v_gene: TRBV9
d_gene: TRBD2
j_gene: TRBJ2-1
abundance: .
CDR3aa: CASSVATGLEVGEQFF
CDR3nt: TGTGCCAGCAGCGTAGCTACGGGACTAGAAGTGGGTGAGCAGTTCTTC

v_gene: TRBV7-3
d_gene: TRBD2
j_gene: TRBJ2-1
abundance: .
CDR3aa: CASSLKGTSGANEQFF
CDR3nt: TGTGCCAGCAGCTTAAAAGGGACTAGCGGGGCGAATGAGCAGTTCTTC

v_gene: TRBV14
d_gene: TRBD1
j_gene: TRBJ1-2
abundance: .
CDR3aa: CARRGTGGGGYTF
CDR3nt: TGTGCCAGGCGGGGGACAGGGGGAGGTGGCTACACCTTC

v_gene: TRBV29-1
d_gene: .
j_gene: TRBJ2-7
abundance: .
CDR3aa: CSVVPRGSYEQYF
CDR3nt: TGCAGCGTTGTTCCGCGCGGTTCCTACGAGCAGTACTTC

v_gene: TRBV10-3
d_gene: .
j_gene: TRBJ2-3
abundance: few
CDR3aa: CAISESKFGLITDTQYF
CDR3nt: TGTGCCATCAGTGAGTCGAAGTTTGGACTGATCACAGATACGCAGTATTTT

v_gene: TRBV11-2
d_gene: .
j_gene: TRBJ1-1
abundance: .
CDR3aa: CASSLSRTRGAFF
CDR3nt: TGTGCCAGCAGCTTATCTAGAACCAGGGGAGCTTTCTTT

v_gene: TRBV7-2
d_gene: .
j_gene: TRBJ2-7
abundance: .
CDR3aa: CASSLGIWDKNYEQYF
CDR3nt: TGTGCCAGCAGCTTAGGTATCTGGGACAAGAACTACGAGCAGTACTTC

v_gene: TRBV2
d_gene: .
j_gene: TRBJ2-3
abundance: .
CDR3aa: CASSEPSGRGARTDTQYF
CDR3nt: TGTGCCAGCAGTGAACCGAGCGGGCGCGGGGCACGCACAGATACGCAGTATTTT

v_gene: TRBV10-3
d_gene: .
j_gene: TRBJ1-1
abundance: .
CDR3aa: CATTELMNTEAFF
CDR3nt: TGTGCCACGACTGAATTAATGAACACTGAAGCTTTCTTT

v_gene: TRBV11-2
d_gene: .
j_gene: TRBJ2-2
abundance: .
CDR3aa: CASSFSRYTGELFF
CDR3nt: TGTGCCAGCAGCTTCTCGAGGTACACCGGGGAGCTGTTTTTT

v_gene: TRBV5-1
d_gene: .
j_gene: TRBJ2-5
abundance: .
CDR3aa: CASSLAGETQYF
CDR3nt: TGCGCCAGCAGCTTGGCCGGGGAGACCCAGTACTTC

v_gene: TRBV18
d_gene: .
j_gene: TRBJ1-1
abundance: .
CDR3aa: CASSPPTGTEAFF
CDR3nt: TGTGCCAGCTCACCTCCGACGGGGACTGAAGCTTTCTTT

v_gene: TRBV11-3
d_gene: TRBD1
j_gene: TRBJ2-7
abundance: .
CDR3aa: CASSPWTGTYEQYF
CDR3nt: TGTGCCAGCAGCCCCTGGACAGGGACCTACGAGCAGTACTTC

v_gene: TRBV12-3/TRBV12-4
d_gene: .
j_gene: TRBJ1-2
abundance: .
CDR3aa: CASSFLGDGYTF
CDR3nt: TGTGCCAGCAGTTTCCTAGGGGATGGCTACACCTTC

v_gene: TRBV20-1
d_gene: TRBD2
j_gene: TRBJ2-1
abundance: .
CDR3aa: CSASTAGGDALAAYNEQFF
CDR3nt: TGCAGTGCTAGTACAGCGGGGGGGGATGCGTTAGCAGCCTACAATGAGCAGTTCTTC

v_gene: TRBV3-1/TRBV3-2
d_gene: .
j_gene: TRBJ2-1
abundance: .
CDR3aa: CASSQGQGYNEQFF
CDR3nt: TGTGCCAGCAGCCAAGGGCAGGGGTACAATGAGCAGTTCTTC